This T cell receptor beta chain is from a study of Graves' ophthalmopathy and Graves' hyperthyroidism (dated by TCRdb to between 2018 and 2020). Some background on the complete study: Stable hyperthyroidism was defined as no progression to ophthalmopathy within 18 months of follow-up. In roughly 6 hyperthyroidism patients, T-cell repertoires of thyroid tissue and blood were compared. Following sampling, methimazole starting at 30 mg daily was administered to hyperthyroidism patients, and high-dose intravenous methylprednisolone was administered to ophthalmopathy patients. TCR beta repertoire signatures were used to distinguish Graves' ophthalmopathy from Graves' hyperthyroidism and to predict progression to ophthalmopathy. In total, approximately 130 blood samples were TCR-sequenced: fewer than 50 ophthalmopathy, some 72 hyperthyroidism and roughly 17 hyperthyroidism-to-ophthalmopathy patients. For independent validation, a separate cohort was made up of 18 to 20 hyperthyroidism patients plus 17 patients who later progressed from hyperthyroidism to ophthalmopathy. To explore V-J signatures distinguishing ophthalmopathy from hyperthyroidism, a discovery set of roughly 98 patients (about 43 ophthalmopathy, about 57 stable hyperthyroidism) was enrolled. Overall results and qualifications from the work: Most expanded thyroid clonotypes with frequency above 0.001 were also detected in blood, suggesting blood repertoires may reflect the thyroid immune response. In validation, the model predicted ophthalmopathy progression with 70.59% sensitivity and approximately 72% specificity; roughly 11 predicted patients were CT-confirmed with GO in a median of approximately six months. In cross-validation, the 13-signature model distinguished ophthalmopathy from stable hyperthyroidism with 85% to 90% sensitivity and almost 83% specificity, and in the test set the corresponding values were roughly 78% and 74%. No statistical method was used to set the sample size in advance, and the investigators knew which group each participant was assigned to.

For repertoire sequencing, TCR beta CDR3 regions were amplified from RNA transcripts. HTBI primers and the Qiagen OneStep RT-PCR kit were used in a first-round RT-PCR, which was followed by a second-round multiplex PCR, size selection and purification. Libraries were sequenced on an Illumina HiSeq2000 using paired-end 100 bp reads. In the authors' own workflow: Reads were processed with SOAPnuke, discarding reads with adapters, uncalled bases, mean Phred below 15, or no exact constant-primer or identifier match. COPE v1.2.5 was used to merge the high-quality paired reads. Each unique nucleotide sequence was treated as a clonotype, and MiTCR v1.1 was used to align the clonotypes to the IMGT TRB V, D and J references. The analysis was limited to V-J combinations with a frequency above 0.0001, which together covered more than 99% of repertoires. A TCR clonal expansion and chaos score per V-J combination was defined as the ratio of F50 clonal expansion to chaos observed in the TCRdist matrix. Welch's t-statistics and random forest were used to reduce features to 13 V-J combinations, which were fed into a naive Bayes classifier. The similarity between thyroid and blood repertoires was quantified using the Morisita-Horn index. TCRdb trimmed public reads at Q25 via fastp, called clones via MiXCR and kept in-frame beta chains. CDR3 protein duplicates are merged, each entry listing the most common genes and DNA. TCRdb's processing, not the authors', yielded these V and J calls. The sample table records some 1.1 million distinct CDR3 sequences; less than 45% of these occur just once. Together, the top ten hold roughly 10% of the sample.

With regard to this clonotype: The clone's antigen remains unknown. Per-base quality was not reported, and no clone a single base away is much larger than it.

Patients with hyperthyroidism were aged 18 to 65 years, had been newly diagnosed, and had a disease duration of less than 2 months. Patients with other autoimmune diseases, uncontrolled infections, pregnancy or lactation were excluded from the study. Diagnosis was based on clinical symptoms, serum thyroxine, TRAb, thyroid ultrasound and orbital computed tomography. Trizol reagent was used to extract the total RNA, and its quality was then checked on an Agilent 2100 Bioanalyzer. This TCR derives from an adult man with Graves' hyperthyroidism. Sequencing was performed on peripheral blood or thyroid tissue (not recorded which).

The CDR3: CAISEMADRNYGYTF. The DNA reads TGTGCCATCAGTGAGATGGCAGACAGGAACTATGGCTACACCTTC. The sequence joins TRBV10-3 to TRBJ1-2; the best D guess is TRBD1, with 6 bases matching. V is shortened by 2 bases, J by 2 bases, and the region joining them spans 12 bases. The CDR3 goes from the cysteine to the phenylalanine over 15 residues. Solely the CDR3 DNA is kept, with 45 bases framed from the first base. Taken from the germline V gene, the CDR1 and CDR2 loops are ENHRY and SYGVKD.